Each of the 8 T cell receptor beta chains below was sequenced from the same sample in a study of blood T cells in healthy people across ages. For the second PCR, which ran for roughly 7 to 11 cycles, a sample-barcoded 5' primer and a J-beta primer mix were used. Via MiXCR, TCRdb re-called the 5' RACE reads, giving one row per CDR3 protein. The repertoire consists of roughly 800,000 distinct CDR3 sequences, with nearly 60% occurring once and the leading ten covering 20% to 25%. The specimen sequenced was blood. The origin of the receptors is a man aged 25 to 45 in good health.

This clonotype was counted a single time. The DNA for the CDR3 is TGCGCCAGCAGCAATAGACCCGGGACAGGGGATGAGCAGTTCTTC. Translating it yields CASSNRPGTGDEQFF. The chain has TRBV10-2 and TRBJ2-1; 10 bases fit TRBD1. The trim removed 6 bases at V and 8 bases at J, leaving 10 bases unmatched. The CDR3 runs 15 residues. Germline CDR1 and CDR2: WSHSY and SAAADI.

The chain employs TRBV20-1 and TRBJ2-5; D call uncertain. Germline V lookup: CDR1 DFQATT, CDR2 SNEGSKA (reference sequence). Trimming pared 6 bases from V and 5 bases from J, leaving 10 bases between. This CDR3 has 11 residues. Here the CDR3 reads CSANDRETQYF. The DNA of the CDR3 is TGCAGTGCAAACGATCGCGAGACCCAGTACTTC.

The chain carries TRBV6-1 and TRBJ2-5; no reliable D call. V dropped 3 bases and J dropped 4 bases, with 12 bases sitting between them. This CDR3 is 14 amino acids long. The V gene's germline CDR1 is MNHNS and CDR2 SASEGT. This chain's CDR3 is CASSELASRETQYF. The CDR3 DNA sequence: TGTGCCAGCAGTGAGTTGGCAAGTCGAGAGACCCAGTACTTC.

This chain connects TRBV9 to TRBJ2-1, with 9 bases matching TRBD1. The germline V gene has CDR1 SGDLS and CDR2 YYNGEE. V trimming: 1 base; J trimming: 4 bases; junction bases outside the gene matches: 6. The CDR3 is 16 amino acids. CDR3 residues: CASSVPQGAGYNEQFF. CDR3 DNA sequence: TGTGCCAGCAGCGTACCACAGGGGGCTGGTTACAATGAGCAGTTCTTC.

At least ten counts were recorded for this clonotype. The chain uses TRBV10-3 and TRBJ2-7; the D gene could be TRBD1 or TRBD2 (5 bases each). The CDR3 has 14 residues. Per germline, CDR1 ENHRY and CDR2 SYGVKD. Trimming shortened V by 4 bases and J by 3 bases, and 13 bases separated the two germline ends. The CDR3 sequence is CAISGGELGYEQYF. CDR3 bases: TGTGCCATCAGTGGAGGGGAGTTAGGCTACGAGCAGTACTTC.

The chain employs TRBV29-1 and TRBJ2-1; unclear D gene. There are 13 residues in the CDR3. V shed 5 bases and J shed 0 bases, with 8 bases lying between them. Germline V lookup: CDR1 SQVTM, CDR2 ANQGSEA. In DNA form, the CDR3 reads TGCAGCGTTCTAGAAGGCTCCTACAATGAGCAGTTCTTC. This sequence encodes CSVLEGSYNEQFF.

This clonotype was detected only once. CDR3 coding DNA: TGCGCCAGCAGCCCACCGGGACAGGGGGTCTATCAACTGTTTTTT. As protein: CASSPPGQGVYQLFF. This rearrangement joins TRBV5-1 to TRBJ1-4; 11 bases are a match to TRBD1. The CDR3 is 15 amino acids. Germline values: CDR1 SGHRS, CDR2 YFSETQ. V gave up 4 bases and J gave up 12 bases; unmatched junction bases: 11.

V is TRBV12-3 or TRBV12-4 and J is TRBJ2-7, with 7 positions matching TRBD2. CDR3 length: 14 amino acids. J gave up 0 bases and V 3 bases, and 2 bases lay outside the gene matches. The CDR3 nucleotides are TGTGCCAGCAGTTTGGGGGGGGACTCCTACGAGCAGTACTTC. It codes for CASSLGGDSYEQYF.